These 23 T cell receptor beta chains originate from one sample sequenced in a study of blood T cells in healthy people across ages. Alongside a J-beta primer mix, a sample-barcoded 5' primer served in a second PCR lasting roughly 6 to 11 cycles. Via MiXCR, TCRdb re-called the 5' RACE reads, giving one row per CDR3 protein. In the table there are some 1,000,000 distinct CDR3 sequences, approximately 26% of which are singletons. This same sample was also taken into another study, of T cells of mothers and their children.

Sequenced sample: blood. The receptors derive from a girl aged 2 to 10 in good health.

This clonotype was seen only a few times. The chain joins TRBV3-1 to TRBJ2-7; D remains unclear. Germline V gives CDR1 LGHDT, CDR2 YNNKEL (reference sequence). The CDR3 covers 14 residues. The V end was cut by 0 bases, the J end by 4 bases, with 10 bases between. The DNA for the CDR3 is TGTGCCAGCAGCCAAGATCTGTGGGCGTACGAGCAGTACTTC. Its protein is CASSQDLWAYEQYF.

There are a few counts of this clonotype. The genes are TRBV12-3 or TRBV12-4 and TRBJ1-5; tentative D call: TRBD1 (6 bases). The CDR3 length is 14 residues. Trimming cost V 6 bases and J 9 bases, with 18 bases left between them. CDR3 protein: CASRLTGGGGPQHF. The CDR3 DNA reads TGTGCCAGCAGGCTGACAGGAGGGGGTGGGCCCCAGCATTTT.

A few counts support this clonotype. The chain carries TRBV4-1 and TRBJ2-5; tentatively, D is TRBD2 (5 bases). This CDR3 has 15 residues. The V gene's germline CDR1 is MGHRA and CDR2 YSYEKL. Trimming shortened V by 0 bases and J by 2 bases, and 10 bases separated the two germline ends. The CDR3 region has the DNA TGCGCCAGCAGCCAAGAGTTTCGGGAACAAGAGACCCAGTACTTC. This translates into CASSQEFREQETQYF.

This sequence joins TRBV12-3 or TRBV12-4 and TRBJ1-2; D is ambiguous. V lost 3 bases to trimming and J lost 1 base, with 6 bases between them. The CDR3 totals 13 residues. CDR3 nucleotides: TGTGCCAGCAGTTTGACCAGTAACTATGGCTACACCTTC. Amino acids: CASSLTSNYGYTF.

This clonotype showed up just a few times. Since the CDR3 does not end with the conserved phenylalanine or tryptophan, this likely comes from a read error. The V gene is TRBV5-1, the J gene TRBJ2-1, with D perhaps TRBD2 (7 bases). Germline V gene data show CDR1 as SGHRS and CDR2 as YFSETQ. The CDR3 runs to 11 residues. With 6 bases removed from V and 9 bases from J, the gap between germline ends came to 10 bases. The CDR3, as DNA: TGCGCCAGCATGGGGGGGCTTGAGCAGTTCCTC. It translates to CASMGGLEQFL.

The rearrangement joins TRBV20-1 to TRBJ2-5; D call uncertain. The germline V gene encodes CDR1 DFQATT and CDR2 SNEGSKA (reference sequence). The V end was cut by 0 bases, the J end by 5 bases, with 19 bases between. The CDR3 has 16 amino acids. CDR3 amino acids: CSARDLLRGVGETQYF. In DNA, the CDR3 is TGCAGTGCTAGAGATCTCCTTCGTGGGGTGGGGGAGACCCAGTACTTC.

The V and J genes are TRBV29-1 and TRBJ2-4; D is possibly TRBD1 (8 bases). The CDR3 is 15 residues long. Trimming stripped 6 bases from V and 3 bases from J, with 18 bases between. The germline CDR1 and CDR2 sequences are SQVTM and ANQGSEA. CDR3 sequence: CSVLTGEGVKNIQYF. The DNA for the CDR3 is TGCAGCGTCCTGACAGGGGAGGGAGTCAAAAACATTCAGTACTTC.

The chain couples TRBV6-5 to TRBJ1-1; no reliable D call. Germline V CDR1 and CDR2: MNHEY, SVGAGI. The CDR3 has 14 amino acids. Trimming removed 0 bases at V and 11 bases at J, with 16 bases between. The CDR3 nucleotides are TGTGCCAGCAGTTACTCGAATCAAGGAGGGCGGGCTTTCTTT. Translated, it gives CASSYSNQGGRAFF.

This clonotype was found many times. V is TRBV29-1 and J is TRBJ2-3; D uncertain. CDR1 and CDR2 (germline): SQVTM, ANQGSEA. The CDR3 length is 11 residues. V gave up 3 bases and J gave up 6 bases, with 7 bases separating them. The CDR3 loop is CSVEGADTQYF. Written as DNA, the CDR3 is TGCAGCGTTGAGGGCGCTGATACGCAGTATTTT.

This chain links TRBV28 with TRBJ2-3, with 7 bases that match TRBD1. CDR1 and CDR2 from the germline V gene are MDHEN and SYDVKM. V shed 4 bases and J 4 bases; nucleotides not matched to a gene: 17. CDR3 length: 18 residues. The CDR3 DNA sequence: TGTGCCAGCAGTTGGACAGGAGATCCCGCCTGGACCTCAGATACGCAGTATTTT. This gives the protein CASSWTGDPAWTSDTQYF.

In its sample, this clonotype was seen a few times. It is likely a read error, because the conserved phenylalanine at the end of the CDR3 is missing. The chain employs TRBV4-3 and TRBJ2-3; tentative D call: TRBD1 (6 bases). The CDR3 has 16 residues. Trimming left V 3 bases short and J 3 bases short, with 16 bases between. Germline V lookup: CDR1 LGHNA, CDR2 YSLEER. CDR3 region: CASSQDTGMGTDTQYS. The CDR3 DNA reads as TGCGCCAGCAGCCAGGATACAGGGATGGGAACAGATACGCAGTATTCT.

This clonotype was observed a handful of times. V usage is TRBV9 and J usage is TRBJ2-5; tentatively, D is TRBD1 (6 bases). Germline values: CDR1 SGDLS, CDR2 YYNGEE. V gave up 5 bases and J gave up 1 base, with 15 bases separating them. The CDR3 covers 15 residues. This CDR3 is CASSRDTRLQETQYF. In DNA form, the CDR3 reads TGTGCCAGCAGTCGGGACACTAGGCTCCAAGAGACCCAGTACTTC.

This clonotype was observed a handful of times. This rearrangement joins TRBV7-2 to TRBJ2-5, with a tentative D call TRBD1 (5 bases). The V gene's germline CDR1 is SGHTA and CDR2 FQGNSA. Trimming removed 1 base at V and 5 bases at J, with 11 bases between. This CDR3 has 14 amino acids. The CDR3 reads CASSLGLGLETQYF. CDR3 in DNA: TGTGCCAGCAGCTTAGGCTTGGGGCTGGAGACCCAGTACTTC.

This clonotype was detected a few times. The CDR3 nucleotides read TGTGCCAGCAGTCCGGGACAGGGTGACTACAATGAGCAGTTCTTC. Amino acids: CASSPGQGDYNEQFF. This chain joins TRBV12-3 or TRBV12-4 and TRBJ2-1; 9 bases map to TRBD1. The trim removed 5 bases at V and 3 bases at J, leaving 5 bases unmatched. The CDR3 consists of 15 residues.

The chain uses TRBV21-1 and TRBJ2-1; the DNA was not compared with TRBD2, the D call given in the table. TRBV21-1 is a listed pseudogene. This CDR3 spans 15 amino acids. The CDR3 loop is CASRSRGGGYNEQFF. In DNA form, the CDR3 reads TGTGCCAGCCGCTCTAGAGGGGGAGGCTACAATGAGCAGTTCTTC.

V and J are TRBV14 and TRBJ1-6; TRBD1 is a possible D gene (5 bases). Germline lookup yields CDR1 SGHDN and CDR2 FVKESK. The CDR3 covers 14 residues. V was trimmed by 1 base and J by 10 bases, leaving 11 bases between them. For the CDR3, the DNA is TGTGCCAGCAGCCAAGTGGGGCTTGGATCACCCCTCCACTTT. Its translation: CASSQVGLGSPLHF.

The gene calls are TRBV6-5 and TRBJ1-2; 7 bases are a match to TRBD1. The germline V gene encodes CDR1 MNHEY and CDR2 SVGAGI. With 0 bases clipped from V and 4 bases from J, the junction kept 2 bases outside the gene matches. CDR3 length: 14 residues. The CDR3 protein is CASSYSGQFYGYTF. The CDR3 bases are TGTGCCAGCAGTTACTCGGGACAGTTCTATGGCTACACCTTC.

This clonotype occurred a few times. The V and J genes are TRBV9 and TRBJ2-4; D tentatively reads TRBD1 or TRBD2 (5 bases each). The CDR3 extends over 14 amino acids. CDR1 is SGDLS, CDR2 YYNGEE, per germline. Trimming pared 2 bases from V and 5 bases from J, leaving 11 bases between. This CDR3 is CASSVGDSQNIQYF. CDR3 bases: TGTGCCAGCAGCGTGGGAGACAGCCAAAACATTCAGTACTTC.

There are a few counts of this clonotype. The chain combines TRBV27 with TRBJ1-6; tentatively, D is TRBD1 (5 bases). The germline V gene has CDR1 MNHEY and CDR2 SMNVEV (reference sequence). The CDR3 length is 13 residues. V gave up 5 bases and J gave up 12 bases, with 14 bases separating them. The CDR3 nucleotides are TGTGCCAGCAGTCCGACAGCCTATAGACCCCTCCACTTT. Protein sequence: CASSPTAYRPLHF.

In DNA form, the CDR3 reads TGTGCCAGCAGTCCCTCCGGGGACTCCATCTATGGCTACACCTTC. This codes for CASSPSGDSIYGYTF. J is TRBJ1-2 and V is TRBV27; possibly TRBD1 for D (5 bases). Trimming took off 5 bases at V and 4 bases at J, with 17 bases between the two ends. The CDR3 has 15 residues. In germline, CDR1 is MNHEY, CDR2 SMNVEV (reference sequence).

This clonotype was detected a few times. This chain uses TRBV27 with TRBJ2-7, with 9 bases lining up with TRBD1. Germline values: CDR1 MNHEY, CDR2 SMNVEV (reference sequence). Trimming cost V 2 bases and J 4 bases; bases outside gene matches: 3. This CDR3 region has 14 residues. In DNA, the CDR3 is TGTGCCAGCAGTTTACAGGACAGGGGATACGAGCAGTACTTC. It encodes CASSLQDRGYEQYF.

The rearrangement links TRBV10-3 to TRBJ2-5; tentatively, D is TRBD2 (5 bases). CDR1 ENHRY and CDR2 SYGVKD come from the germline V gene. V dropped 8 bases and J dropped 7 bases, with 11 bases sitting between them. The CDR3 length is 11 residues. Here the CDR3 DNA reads TGTGCCATCGGGGAGAGTGGGACCCAGTACTTC. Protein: CAIGESGTQYF.

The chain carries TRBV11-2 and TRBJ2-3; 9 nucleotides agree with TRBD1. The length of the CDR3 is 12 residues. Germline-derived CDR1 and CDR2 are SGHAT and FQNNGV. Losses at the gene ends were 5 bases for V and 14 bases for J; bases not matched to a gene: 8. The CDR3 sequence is CASSLYRGRRYF. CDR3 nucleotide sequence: TGTGCCAGCAGCCTATACAGGGGGCGTAGGTATTTT.